This TCR beta chain derives from a study of blood T cell repertoires in COVID-19. TCRdb's table, derived via immunoSEQ multiplex PCR, lists solely in-frame clones and lacks some. The table has 180,000 or so clones, approximately 79% seen once. V lost 2 bases and J lost 3; bases outside the gene matches: 13. Per germline, CDR1 PRHDT and CDR2 FYEKMQ (reference sequence). The CDR3 length is 18 residues. The rearrangement links TRBV13 to TRBJ2-7; 10 bases line up with TRBD2. Sequencing was carried out using peripheral blood. The TCR comes from a man between 45 and 60 years old who had recovered from COVID-19. The CDR3 region is CASSLTPGSASGSYEQYF. Here the CDR3 DNA reads TGTGCCAGCAGCTTAACCCCGGGGTCGGCTAGCGGGAGCTACGAGCAGTACTTC.